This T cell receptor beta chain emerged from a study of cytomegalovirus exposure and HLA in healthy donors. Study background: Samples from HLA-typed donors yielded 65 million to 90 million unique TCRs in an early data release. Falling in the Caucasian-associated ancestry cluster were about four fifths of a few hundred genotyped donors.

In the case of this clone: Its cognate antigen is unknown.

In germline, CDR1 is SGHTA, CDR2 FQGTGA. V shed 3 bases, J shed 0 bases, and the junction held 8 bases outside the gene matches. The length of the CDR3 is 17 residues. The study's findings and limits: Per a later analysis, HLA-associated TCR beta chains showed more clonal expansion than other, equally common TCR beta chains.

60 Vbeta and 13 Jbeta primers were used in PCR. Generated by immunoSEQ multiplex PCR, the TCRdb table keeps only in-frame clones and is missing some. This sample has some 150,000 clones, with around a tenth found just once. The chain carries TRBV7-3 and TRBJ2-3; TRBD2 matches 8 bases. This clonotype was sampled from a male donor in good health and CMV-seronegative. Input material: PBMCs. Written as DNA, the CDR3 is TGTGCCAGCAGCTTTATGGGCGGGGGGCAGAGCACAGATACGCAGTATTTT. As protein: CASSFMGGGQSTDTQYF.